This is a list of T cell receptor beta chains from one sample in a study of early T cells in non-severe SARS-CoV-2 infection. TCRdb fed the 5' RACE reads into MiXCR, producing one record per CDR3 protein. The sample includes about 64,000 distinct CDR3 sequences, roughly 14% of them seen just once. Source material: whole blood. The source is an adult who was a healthcare worker with PCR-confirmed SARS-CoV-2 infection or an uninfected control (not recorded which). The CDR3 runs from the conserved cysteine through the conserved F or W. Fields, in order: clone size, J gene, D gene, V gene, CDR3 protein, CDR3 DNA. D genes are given only for firm matches. Only part of the rows carry a size: once, few, many, or a class if the clone is expanded.

many,TRBJ1-5,.,TRBV20-1,CSARYGLSNQPQHF,TGCAGTGCTAGATACGGATTAAGCAATCAGCCCCAGCATTTT
many,TRBJ2-3,.,TRBV5-4,CASSLWRSTDTQYF,TGTGCCAGCAGCTTGTGGCGGAGCACAGATACGCAGTATTTT
many,TRBJ1-1,.,TRBV5-6,CASSLAVGRAEAFF,TGTGCCAGCAGCTTGGCCGTAGGCCGGGCCGAAGCTTTCTTT
few,TRBJ1-2,.,TRBV10-3,CAIRAPRNYGYTF,TGTGCCATCAGGGCGCCTCGTAACTATGGCTACACCTTC
.,TRBJ2-3,TRBD2,TRBV5-1,CASSASGGARRDTQYF,TGCGCCAGCAGCGCTAGCGGGGGGGCGCGGAGGGATACGCAGTATTTT
.,TRBJ2-7,.,TRBV3-1,CASSQGTHYEQYF,TGTGCCAGCAGCCAAGGGACTCACTACGAGCAGTACTTC
many,TRBJ2-7,.,TRBV2,CASSVSPTYEQYF,TGTGCCAGCAGTGTCTCCCCAACCTACGAGCAGTACTTC
many,TRBJ1-1,TRBD1,TRBV6-1,CASTRTGGQGGTEAFF,TGTGCCAGCACCCGAACCGGGGGACAGGGCGGCACTGAAGCTTTCTTT
many,TRBJ1-1,.,TRBV20-1,CSATWGHTEAFF,TGCAGTGCTACTTGGGGGCACACTGAAGCTTTCTTT
.,TRBJ1-4,.,TRBV10-3,CAISPQVNEKLFF,TGTGCCATCAGCCCTCAGGTTAATGAAAAACTGTTTTTT
.,TRBJ1-5,.,TRBV12-3/TRBV12-4,CASSLRGANQPQHF,TGTGCCAGCAGTTTACGGGGGGCGAATCAGCCCCAGCATTTT
many,TRBJ2-7,.,TRBV10-3,CAISEFEGEQYF,TGTGCCATCAGTGAGTTTGAGGGGGAGCAGTACTTC
few,TRBJ2-3,.,TRBV6-1,CASSASWGPDTQYF,TGTGCCAGCAGTGCTAGTTGGGGCCCAGATACGCAGTATTTT
many,TRBJ2-1,.,TRBV5-6,CASSLGAGWNEQFF,TGTGCCAGCAGCTTGGGGGCAGGGTGGAATGAGCAGTTCTTC
.,TRBJ2-1,.,TRBV18,CASSPGRGEQFF,TGTGCCAGCTCACCGGGGCGGGGTGAGCAGTTCTTC
many,TRBJ2-5,.,TRBV4-3,CASSRDFRGETQYF,TGCGCCAGCAGCCGAGATTTCCGAGGGGAGACCCAGTACTTC
.,TRBJ2-3,TRBD1,TRBV5-1,CASSLGQGIDTQYF,TGCGCCAGCAGCTTGGGACAGGGAATAGATACGCAGTATTTT
few,TRBJ2-1,TRBD1,TRBV5-1,CASRTDRENNEQFF,TGCGCCAGCAGAACGGACAGGGAGAACAATGAGCAGTTCTTC
.,TRBJ2-5,TRBD2,TRBV5-8,CASSYGVAGIQETQYF,TGTGCCAGCAGCTACGGGGTAGCGGGGATCCAAGAGACCCAGTACTTC
.,TRBJ1-6,.,TRBV3-1,CASSQGRFSPLHF,TGTGCCAGCAGCCAGGGACGTTTTTCACCCCTCCACTTT
many,TRBJ2-6,.,TRBV2,CASSGGANVLTF,TGTGCCAGCAGTGGGGGGGCCAACGTCCTGACTTTC
many,TRBJ1-2,.,TRBV5-1,CASSLEPAQRGYTF,TGCGCCAGCAGCTTGGAGCCAGCCCAGAGGGGCTACACCTTC
.,TRBJ1-1,.,TRBV5-1,CASSLILDRLTEAFF,TGCGCCAGCAGCTTAATACTTGACAGGCTAACTGAAGCTTTCTTT
many,TRBJ2-7,TRBD1,TRBV27,CASSLSWDSYEQYF,TGTGCCAGCAGTTTATCGTGGGACAGCTACGAGCAGTACTTC
.,TRBJ1-2,TRBD1,TRBV7-9,CASSLGTGDHGYTF,TGTGCCAGCAGCTTGGGGACAGGGGATCATGGCTACACCTTC
.,TRBJ2-1,.,TRBV30,CAWSVWGSGDEQFF,TGTGCCTGGAGTGTATGGGGTAGCGGCGATGAGCAGTTCTTC
once,TRBJ1-1,TRBD1,TRBV10-3,CAITEQGLTEAFF,TGTGCCATCACCGAACAGGGGTTGACTGAAGCTTTCTTT
.,TRBJ2-7,.,TRBV6-6,CASSTRLEVDEQYF,TGTGCCAGCAGTACCCGGTTGGAGGTGGACGAGCAGTACTTC
.,TRBJ1-5,TRBD1,TRBV20-1,CSARDYNRGSNQPQHF,TGCAGTGCTAGAGATTATAACAGGGGTAGCAATCAGCCCCAGCATTTT
.,TRBJ1-5,.,TRBV6-5,CASNPTLSSQPQHF,TGTGCCAGCAACCCGACCCTCTCGAGTCAGCCCCAGCATTTT
few,TRBJ1-2,.,TRBV4-3,CASSQGQLSYGYTF,TGCGCCAGCAGCCAAGGTCAGCTTTCTTATGGCTACACCTTC
few,TRBJ1-4,TRBD1,TRBV7-9,CASSSGTGEKLFF,TGTGCCAGCAGCTCCGGGACAGGCGAAAAACTGTTTTTT